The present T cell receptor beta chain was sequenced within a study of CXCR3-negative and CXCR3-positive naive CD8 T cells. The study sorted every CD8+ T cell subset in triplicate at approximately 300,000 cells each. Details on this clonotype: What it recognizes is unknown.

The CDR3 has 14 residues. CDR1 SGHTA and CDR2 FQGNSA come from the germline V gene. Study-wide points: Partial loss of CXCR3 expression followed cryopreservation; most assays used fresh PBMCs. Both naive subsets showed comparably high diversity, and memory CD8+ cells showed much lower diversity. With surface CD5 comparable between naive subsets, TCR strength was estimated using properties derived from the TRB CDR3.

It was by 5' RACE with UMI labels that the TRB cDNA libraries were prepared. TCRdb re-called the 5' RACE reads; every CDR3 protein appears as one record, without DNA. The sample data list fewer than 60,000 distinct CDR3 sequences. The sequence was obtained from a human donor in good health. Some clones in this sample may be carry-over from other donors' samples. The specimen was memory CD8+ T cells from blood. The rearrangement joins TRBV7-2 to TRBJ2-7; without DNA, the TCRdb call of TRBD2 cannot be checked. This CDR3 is CASSFVAGGYERYF.